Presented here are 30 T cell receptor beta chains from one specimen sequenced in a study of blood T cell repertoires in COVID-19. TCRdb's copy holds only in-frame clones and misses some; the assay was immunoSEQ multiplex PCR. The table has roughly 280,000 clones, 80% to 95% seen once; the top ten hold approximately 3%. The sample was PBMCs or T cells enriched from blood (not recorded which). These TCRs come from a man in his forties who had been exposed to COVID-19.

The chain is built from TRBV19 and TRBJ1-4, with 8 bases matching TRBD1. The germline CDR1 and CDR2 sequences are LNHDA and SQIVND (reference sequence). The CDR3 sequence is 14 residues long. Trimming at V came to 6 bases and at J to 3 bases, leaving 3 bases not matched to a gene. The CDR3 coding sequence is TGTGCCAGTAGGACAGGGGCGCCTAATGAAAAACTGTTTTTT. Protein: CASRTGAPNEKLFF.

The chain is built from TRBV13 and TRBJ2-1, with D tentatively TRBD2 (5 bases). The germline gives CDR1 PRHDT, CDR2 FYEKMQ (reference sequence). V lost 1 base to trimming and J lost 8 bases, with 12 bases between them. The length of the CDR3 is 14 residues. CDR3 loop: CASSLVGRGDEQFF. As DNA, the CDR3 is TGTGCCAGCAGCTTAGTGGGGAGAGGCGATGAGCAGTTCTTC.

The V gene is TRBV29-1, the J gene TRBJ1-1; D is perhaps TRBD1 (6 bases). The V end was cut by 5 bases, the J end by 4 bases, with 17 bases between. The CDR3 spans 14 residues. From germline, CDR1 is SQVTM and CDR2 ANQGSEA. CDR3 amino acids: CSVLSGQGSTEAFF. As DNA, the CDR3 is TGCAGCGTTCTGTCGGGGCAGGGGAGCACTGAAGCTTTCTTT.

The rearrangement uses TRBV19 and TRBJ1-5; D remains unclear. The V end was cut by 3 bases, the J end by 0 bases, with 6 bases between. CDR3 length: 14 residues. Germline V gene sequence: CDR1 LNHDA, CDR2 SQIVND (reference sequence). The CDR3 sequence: CASSIIDSNQPQHF. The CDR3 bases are TGTGCCAGTAGTATTATAGATAGCAATCAGCCCCAGCATTTT.

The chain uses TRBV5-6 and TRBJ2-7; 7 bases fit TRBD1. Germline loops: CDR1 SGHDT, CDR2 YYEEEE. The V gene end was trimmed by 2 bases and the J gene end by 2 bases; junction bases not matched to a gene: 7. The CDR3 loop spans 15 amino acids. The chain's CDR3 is CASSFTGVAPYEQYF. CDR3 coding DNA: TGTGCCAGCAGCTTTACAGGGGTGGCTCCCTACGAGCAGTACTTC.

The CDR3 loop is CASSDPSGNPNEQFF. CDR3 nucleotides: TGTGCCAGCAGTGACCCCAGCGGGAACCCCAATGAGCAGTTCTTC. The gene calls are TRBV25-1 and TRBJ2-1; 7 nucleotides align to TRBD2. The CDR3 has 15 residues. Germline assignment: CDR1 MGHDK and CDR2 SYGVNS. V lost 3 bases, J lost 6 bases, and 8 bases stayed unmatched.

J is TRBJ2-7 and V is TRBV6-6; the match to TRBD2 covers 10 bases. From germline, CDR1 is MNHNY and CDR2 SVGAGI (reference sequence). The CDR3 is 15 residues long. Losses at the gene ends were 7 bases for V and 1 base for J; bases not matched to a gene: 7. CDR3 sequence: CASTGTSGISYEQYF. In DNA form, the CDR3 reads TGTGCCAGCACCGGAACTAGCGGGATATCCTACGAGCAGTACTTC.

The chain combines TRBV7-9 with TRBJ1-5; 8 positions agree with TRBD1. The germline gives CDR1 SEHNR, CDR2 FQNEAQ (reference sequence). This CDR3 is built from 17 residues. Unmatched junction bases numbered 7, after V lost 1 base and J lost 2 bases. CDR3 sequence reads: CASSLVGQGHGNQPQHF. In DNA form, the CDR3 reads TGTGCCAGCAGCTTAGTCGGACAGGGTCATGGCAATCAGCCCCAGCATTTT. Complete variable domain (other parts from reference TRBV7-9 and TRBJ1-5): DTGVSQNPRHKITKRGQNVTFRCDPISEHNRLYWYRQTLGQGPEFLTYFQNEAQLEKSRLLSDRFSAERPKGSFSTLEIQRTEQGDSAMYLCASSLVGQGHGNQPQHFGDGTRLSIL.

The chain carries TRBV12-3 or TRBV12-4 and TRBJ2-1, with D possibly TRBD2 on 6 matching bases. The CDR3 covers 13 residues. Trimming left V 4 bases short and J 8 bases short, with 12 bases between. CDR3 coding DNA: TGTGCCAGCAGTTCGCTTGGGGGGTATGAGCAGTTCTTC. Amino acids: CASSSLGGYEQFF.

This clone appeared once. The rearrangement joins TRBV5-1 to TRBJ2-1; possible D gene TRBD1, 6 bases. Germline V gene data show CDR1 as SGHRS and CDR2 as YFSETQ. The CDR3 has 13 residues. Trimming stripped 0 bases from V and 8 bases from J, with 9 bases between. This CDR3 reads CASSLGRGDEQFF. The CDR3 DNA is TGCGCCAGCAGCTTGGGCAGGGGAGATGAGCAGTTCTTC.

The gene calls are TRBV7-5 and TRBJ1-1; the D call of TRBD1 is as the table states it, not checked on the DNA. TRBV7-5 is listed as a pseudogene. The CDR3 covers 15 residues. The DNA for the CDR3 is TGTGTCAGAAGCTTAGCGGGGACAGTGAACACTGAAGCTTTCTTT. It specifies CVRSLAGTVNTEAFF.

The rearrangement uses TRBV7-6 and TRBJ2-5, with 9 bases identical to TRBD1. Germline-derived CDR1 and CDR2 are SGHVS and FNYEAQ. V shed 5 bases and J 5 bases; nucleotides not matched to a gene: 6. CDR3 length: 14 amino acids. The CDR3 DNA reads TGTGCCAGCAGCGCCCACAGGGGGCTCGAGACCCAGTACTTC. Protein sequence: CASSAHRGLETQYF.

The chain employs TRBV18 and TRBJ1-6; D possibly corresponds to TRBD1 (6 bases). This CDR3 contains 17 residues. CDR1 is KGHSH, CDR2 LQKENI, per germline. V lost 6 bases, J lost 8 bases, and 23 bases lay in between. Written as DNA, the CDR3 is TGTGCCAGCTCCCGGGACGAGGTGGGGGACACCGATTCACCCCTCCACTTT. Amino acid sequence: CASSRDEVGDTDSPLHF. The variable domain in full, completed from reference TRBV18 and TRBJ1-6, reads NAGVMQNPRHLVRRRGQEARLRCSPMKGHSHVYWYRQLPEEGLKFMVYLQKENIIDESGMPKERFSAEFPKEGPSILRIQQVVRGDSAAYFCASSRDEVGDTDSPLHFGNGTRLTVT.

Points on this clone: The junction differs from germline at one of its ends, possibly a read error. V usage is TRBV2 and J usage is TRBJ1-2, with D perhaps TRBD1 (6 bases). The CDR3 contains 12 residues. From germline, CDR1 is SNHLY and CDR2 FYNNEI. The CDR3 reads CASSEYFVQGSF. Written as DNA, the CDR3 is TGTGCCAGCAGTGAATATTTTGTGCAGGGGTCCTTC.

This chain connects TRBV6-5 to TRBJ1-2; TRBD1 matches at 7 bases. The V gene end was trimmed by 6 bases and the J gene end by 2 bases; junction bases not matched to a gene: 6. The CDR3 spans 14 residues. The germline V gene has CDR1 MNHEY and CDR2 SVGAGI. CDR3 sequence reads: CASRDRLENYGYTF. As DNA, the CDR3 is TGTGCCAGCAGGGACAGGTTAGAAAACTATGGCTACACCTTC.

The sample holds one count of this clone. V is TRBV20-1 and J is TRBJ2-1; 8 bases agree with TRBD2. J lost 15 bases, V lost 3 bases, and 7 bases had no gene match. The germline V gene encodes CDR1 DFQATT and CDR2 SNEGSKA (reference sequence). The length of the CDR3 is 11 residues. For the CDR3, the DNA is TGCAGTGCTAGCCCGGGACTAGTGGTGTTCTTC. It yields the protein CSASPGLVVFF.

For the CDR3, the DNA is TGTGCCAGCAGTCAGAGGACAGGGGCAACCTACGAGCAGTACTTC. This encodes CASSQRTGATYEQYF. The chain is built from TRBV6-5 and TRBJ2-7; 9 nucleotides line up with TRBD1. CDR3 size: 15 residues. Germline V gives CDR1 MNHEY, CDR2 SVGAGI. V gave up 5 bases and J gave up 2 bases; unmatched junction bases: 7.

The CDR3 bases are TGTGCCAGCAGCTTAGTGGTAGTGAACACCGGGGAGCTGTTTTTT. It is translated as CASSLVVVNTGELFF. The chain couples TRBV7-9 to TRBJ2-2; no clear D gene. Germline V gene data show CDR1 as SEHNR and CDR2 as FQNEAQ (reference sequence). Trimming took off 1 base at V and 1 base at J, with 7 bases between the two ends. The CDR3 sequence is 15 residues long.

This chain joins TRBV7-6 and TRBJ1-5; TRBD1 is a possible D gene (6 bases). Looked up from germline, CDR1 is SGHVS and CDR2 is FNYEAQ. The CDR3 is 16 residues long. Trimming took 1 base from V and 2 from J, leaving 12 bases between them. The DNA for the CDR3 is TGTGCCAGCAGCTTAGTAGGGGGTAGAGGCAATCAGCCCCAGCATTTT. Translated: CASSLVGGRGNQPQHF. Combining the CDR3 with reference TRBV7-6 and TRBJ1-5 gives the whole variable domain GAGVSQSPRYKVTKRGQDVALRCDPISGHVSLYWYRQALGQGPEFLTYFNYEAQQDKSGLPNDRFSAERPEGSISTLTIQRTEQRDSAMYRCASSLVGGRGNQPQHFGDGTRLSIL.

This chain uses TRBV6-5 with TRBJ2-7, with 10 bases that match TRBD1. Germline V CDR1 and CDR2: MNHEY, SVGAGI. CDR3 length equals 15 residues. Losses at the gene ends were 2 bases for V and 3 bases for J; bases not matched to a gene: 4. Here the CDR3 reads CASSYTGTGVYEQYF. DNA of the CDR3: TGTGCCAGCAGTTACACCGGGACAGGGGTCTACGAGCAGTACTTC.

CDR3: CASRPQGESYNSPLHF. DNA of the CDR3: TGTGCCAGCAGACCGCAGGGGGAATCCTATAATTCACCCCTCCACTTT. This chain joins TRBV28 and TRBJ1-6; 7 nucleotides align to TRBD1. CDR1 and CDR2 from the germline V gene are MDHEN and SYDVKM. This CDR3 has 16 amino acids. J gave up 1 base and V 6 bases, and 6 bases lay outside the gene matches.

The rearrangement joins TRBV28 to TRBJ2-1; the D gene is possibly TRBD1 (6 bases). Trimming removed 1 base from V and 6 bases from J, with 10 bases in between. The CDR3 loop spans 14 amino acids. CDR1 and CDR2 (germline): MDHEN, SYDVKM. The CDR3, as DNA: TGTGCCAGCAGTTTATTCTTAGGGGGCAATGAGCAGTTCTTC. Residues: CASSLFLGGNEQFF.

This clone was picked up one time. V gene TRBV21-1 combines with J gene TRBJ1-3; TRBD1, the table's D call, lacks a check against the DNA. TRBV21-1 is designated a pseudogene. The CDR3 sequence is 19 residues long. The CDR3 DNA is TGTGCCAGCAGCAAAGATAGGGACAGAAACATTAGCTCTGGAAACACCATATATTTT. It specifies CASSKDRDRNISSGNTIYF.

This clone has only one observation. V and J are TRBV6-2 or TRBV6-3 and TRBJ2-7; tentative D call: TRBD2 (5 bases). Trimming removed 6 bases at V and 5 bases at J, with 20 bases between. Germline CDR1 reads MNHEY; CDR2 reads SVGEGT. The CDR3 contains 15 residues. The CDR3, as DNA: TGTGCCAGCAGCAACACGCCGCGGACTCCTAACGAGCAGTACTTC. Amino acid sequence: CASSNTPRTPNEQYF.

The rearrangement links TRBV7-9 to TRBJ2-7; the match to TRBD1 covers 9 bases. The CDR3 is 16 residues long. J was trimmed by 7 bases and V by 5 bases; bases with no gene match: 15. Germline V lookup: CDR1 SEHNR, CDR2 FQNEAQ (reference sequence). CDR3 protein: CASSQNNPDRGIEQYF. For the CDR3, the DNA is TGTGCCAGCAGCCAAAACAATCCGGACAGGGGTATTGAGCAGTACTTC.

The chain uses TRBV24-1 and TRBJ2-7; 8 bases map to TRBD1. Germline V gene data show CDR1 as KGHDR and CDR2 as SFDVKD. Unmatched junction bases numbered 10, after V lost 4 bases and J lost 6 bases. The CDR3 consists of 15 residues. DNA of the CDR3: TGTGCCACCAGTGACGGAGGACAGGGTAAATCCGAGCAGTACTTC. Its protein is CATSDGGQGKSEQYF.

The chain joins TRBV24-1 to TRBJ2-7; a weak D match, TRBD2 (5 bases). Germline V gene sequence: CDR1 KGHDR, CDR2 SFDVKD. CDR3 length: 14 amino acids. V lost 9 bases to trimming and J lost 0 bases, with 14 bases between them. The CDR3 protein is CATWTEDSSYEQYF. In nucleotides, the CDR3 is TGTGCCACCTGGACCGAGGACTCCTCCTACGAGCAGTACTTC.

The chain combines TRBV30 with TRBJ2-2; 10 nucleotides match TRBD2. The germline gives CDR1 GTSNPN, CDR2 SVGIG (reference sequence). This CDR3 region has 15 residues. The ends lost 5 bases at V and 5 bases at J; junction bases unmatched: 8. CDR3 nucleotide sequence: TGTGCCTGGGGCCAACTAGCGGGACATACCGGGGAGCTGTTTTTT. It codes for CAWGQLAGHTGELFF.

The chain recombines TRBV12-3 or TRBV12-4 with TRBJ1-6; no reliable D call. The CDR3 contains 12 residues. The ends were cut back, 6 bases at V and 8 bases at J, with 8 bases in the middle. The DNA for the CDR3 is TGTGCCAGCAGCGACACATATTCACCCCTCCACTTT. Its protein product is CASSDTYSPLHF.

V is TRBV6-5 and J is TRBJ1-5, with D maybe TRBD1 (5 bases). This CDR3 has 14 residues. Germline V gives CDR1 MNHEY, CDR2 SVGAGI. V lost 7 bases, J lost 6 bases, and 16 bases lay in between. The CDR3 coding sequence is TGTGCCAGCACCGACGACAGTTTCGGTCAGCCCCAGCATTTT. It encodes CASTDDSFGQPQHF.